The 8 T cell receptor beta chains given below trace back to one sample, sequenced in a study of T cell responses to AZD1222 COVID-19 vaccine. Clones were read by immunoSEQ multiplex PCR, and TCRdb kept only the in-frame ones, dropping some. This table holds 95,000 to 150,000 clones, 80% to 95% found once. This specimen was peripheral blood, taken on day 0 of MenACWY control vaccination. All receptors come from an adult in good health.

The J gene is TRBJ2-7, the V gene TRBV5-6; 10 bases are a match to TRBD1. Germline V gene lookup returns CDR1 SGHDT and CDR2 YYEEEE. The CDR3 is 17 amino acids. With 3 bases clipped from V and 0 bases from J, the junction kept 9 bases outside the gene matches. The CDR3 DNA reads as TGTGCCAGCAGCTCACGCAGACAGGGGGCGTACTCCTACGAGCAGTACGTC. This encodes CASSSRRQGAYSYEQYV.

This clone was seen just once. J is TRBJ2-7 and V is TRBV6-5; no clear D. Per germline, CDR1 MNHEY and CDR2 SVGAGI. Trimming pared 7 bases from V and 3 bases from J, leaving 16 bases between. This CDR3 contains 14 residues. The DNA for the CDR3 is TGTGCCAGCATGGGTGGATCTGGCGGCTACGAGCAGTACGTC. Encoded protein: CASMGGSGGYEQYV.

CDR3 in DNA: TGTGCCAGCAGCTTAGAACAGGGATGGAATCAGCCCCAGCATTTT. It codes for CASSLEQGWNQPQHF. The chain has TRBV7-8 and TRBJ1-5; maybe TRBD1 (6 bases). Trimming left V 1 base short and J 4 bases short, with 11 bases between. The CDR3 covers 15 residues. CDR1 is SGHVS, CDR2 FQNEAQ, per germline.

The CDR3 DNA reads TGTGCCACCAGCAGAAGTCCCGGGGGCAGTGTAGATGAGCAGTTCTTC. As protein: CATSRSPGGSVDEQFF. The chain employs TRBV15 and TRBJ2-1; D may correspond to TRBD1 or TRBD2 (6 bases each). V shed 2 bases and J shed 8 bases, with 19 bases lying between them. Per the germline V gene, CDR1 is LNHNV and CDR2 is YYDKDF (reference sequence). The CDR3 has 16 residues.

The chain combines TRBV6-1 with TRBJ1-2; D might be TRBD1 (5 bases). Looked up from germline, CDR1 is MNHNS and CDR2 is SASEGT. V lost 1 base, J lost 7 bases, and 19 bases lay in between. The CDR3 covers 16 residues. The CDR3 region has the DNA TGTGCCAGCAGTGAAGTACGAGAAAGAGGGGCCAGTGGCTACACCTTC. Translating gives CASSEVRERGASGYTF.

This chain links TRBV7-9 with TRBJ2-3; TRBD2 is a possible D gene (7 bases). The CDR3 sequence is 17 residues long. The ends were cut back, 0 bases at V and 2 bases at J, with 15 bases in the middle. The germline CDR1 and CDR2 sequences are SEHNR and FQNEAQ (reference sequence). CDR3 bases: TGTGCCAGCAGCTTAGCGGGCGGGGGCCCGATCACAGATACGCAGTATTTT. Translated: CASSLAGGGPITDTQYF.

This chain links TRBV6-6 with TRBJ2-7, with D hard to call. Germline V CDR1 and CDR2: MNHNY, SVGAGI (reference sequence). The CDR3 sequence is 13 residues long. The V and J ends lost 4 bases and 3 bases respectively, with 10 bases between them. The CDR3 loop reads CASSSSENYEQYV. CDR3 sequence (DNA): TGTGCCAGCAGTTCCTCAGAGAACTACGAGCAGTACGTC.

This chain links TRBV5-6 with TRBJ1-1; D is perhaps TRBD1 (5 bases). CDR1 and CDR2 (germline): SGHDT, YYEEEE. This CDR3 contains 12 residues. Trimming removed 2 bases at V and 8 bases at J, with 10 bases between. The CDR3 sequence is CASSLGTGEAFF. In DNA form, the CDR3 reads TGTGCCAGCAGCTTAGGGACGGGCGAAGCTTTCTTT.